Presented here are 3 T cell receptor beta chains from one specimen sequenced in a study of shared clonotypes between healthy human individuals (dated by TCRdb to the early 2020s). Preparation of the library involved the immunoSEQ multiplex PCR assay. TCRdb took over this immuneACCESS table, retaining in-frame rearrangements with V and J assigned. Such tables are incomplete; in checked studies, under half of the missing clones stem from an unresolved V gene, and the remainder is unexplained. For this sample there are 2 million to 2.5 million clones; roughly 96% appear just once. 0.13% of the sample is held by the ten biggest clonotypes. Sample: naive CD4+ T cells sorted from blood. This specimen's cell subset or site label, interpreted: CD45RA+ positively selected. Receptors were obtained from a man aged 18 to 35 in good health.

As to this clone: The junction does not match germline at one end; this may be a read error. V and J are TRBV7-7 and TRBJ1-5; D perhaps matches TRBD1 (6 bases). There are 13 residues in the CDR3. The germline CDR1 and CDR2 sequences are SSHAT and FNYEAQ (reference sequence). The CDR3, as DNA: TGTGCTAGCAGCCCGGGGGCCGATCAGCCCCAGCATTTT. Residues: CASSPGADQPQHF.

The J gene is TRBJ2-3, the V gene TRBV10-3; D remains ambiguous. Deletions cut 5 bases from V and 4 bases from J, with 7 bases between. The CDR3 loop spans 12 amino acids. The V gene's germline CDR1 is ENHRY and CDR2 SYGVKD. The CDR3 loop is CAISTYSDTQYF. The CDR3 DNA reads TGTGCCATCAGTACCTATTCAGATACGCAGTATTTT.

The rearrangement links TRBV10-1 to TRBJ2-7; D tentatively reads TRBD1 or TRBD2 (7 bases each). The V end was cut by 6 bases, the J end by 6 bases, with 18 bases between. This CDR3 comprises 14 residues. In germline, CDR1 is WNHNN, CDR2 SYGVQD (reference sequence). CDR3 amino acids: CASSLTGRGSEQYF. In DNA form, the CDR3 reads TGCGCCAGCAGCCTGACAGGGAGGGGGAGCGAGCAGTACTTC.